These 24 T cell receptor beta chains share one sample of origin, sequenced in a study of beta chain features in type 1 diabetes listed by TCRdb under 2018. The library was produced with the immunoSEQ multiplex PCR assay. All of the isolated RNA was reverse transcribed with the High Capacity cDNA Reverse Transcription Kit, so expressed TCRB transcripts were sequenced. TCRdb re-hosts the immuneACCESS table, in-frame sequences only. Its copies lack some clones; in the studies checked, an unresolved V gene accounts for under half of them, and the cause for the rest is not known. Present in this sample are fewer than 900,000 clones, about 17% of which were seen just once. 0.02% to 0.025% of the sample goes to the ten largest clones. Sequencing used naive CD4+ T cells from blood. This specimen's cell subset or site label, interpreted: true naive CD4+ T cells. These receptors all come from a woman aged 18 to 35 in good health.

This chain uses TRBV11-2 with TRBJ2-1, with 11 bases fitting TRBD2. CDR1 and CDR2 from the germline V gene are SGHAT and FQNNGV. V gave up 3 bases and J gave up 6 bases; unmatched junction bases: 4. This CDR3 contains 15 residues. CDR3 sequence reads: CASSLTSGKGNEQFF. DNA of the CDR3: TGTGCCAGCAGCTTGACTAGCGGGAAGGGCAATGAGCAGTTCTTC. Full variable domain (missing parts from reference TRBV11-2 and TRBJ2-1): EAGVAQSPRYKIIEKRQSVAFWCNPISGHATLYWYQQILGQGPKLLIQFQNNGVVDDSQLPKDRFSAERLKGVDSTLKIQPAKLEDSAVYLCASSLTSGKGNEQFFGPGTRLTVL.

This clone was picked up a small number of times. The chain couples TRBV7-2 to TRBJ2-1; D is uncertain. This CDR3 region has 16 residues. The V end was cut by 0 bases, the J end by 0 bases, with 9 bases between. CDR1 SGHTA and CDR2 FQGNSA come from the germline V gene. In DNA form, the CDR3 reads TGTGCCAGCAGCTTAGCTTGGCTGAGCTCCTACAATGAGCAGTTCTTC. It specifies CASSLAWLSSYNEQFF.

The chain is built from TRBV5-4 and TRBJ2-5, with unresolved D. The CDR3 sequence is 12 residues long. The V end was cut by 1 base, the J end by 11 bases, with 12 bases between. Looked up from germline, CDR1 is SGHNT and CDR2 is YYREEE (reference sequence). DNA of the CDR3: TGTGCCAGCAGCTTGCACCGCCGAGAGCAGTACTTC. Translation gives CASSLHRREQYF. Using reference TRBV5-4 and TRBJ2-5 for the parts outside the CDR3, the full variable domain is ETGVTQSPTHLIKTRGQQVTLRCSSQSGHNTVSWYQQALGQGPQFIFQYYREEENGRGNFPPRFSGLQFPNYSSELNVNALELDDSALYLCASSLHRREQYFGPGTRLLVL.

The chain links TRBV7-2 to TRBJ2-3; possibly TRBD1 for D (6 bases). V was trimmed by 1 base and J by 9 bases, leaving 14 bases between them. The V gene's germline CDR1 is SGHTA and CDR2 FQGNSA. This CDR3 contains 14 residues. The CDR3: CASSLGPVQGTQYF. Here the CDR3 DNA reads TGTGCCAGCAGCTTAGGCCCGGTGCAGGGGACGCAGTATTTT.

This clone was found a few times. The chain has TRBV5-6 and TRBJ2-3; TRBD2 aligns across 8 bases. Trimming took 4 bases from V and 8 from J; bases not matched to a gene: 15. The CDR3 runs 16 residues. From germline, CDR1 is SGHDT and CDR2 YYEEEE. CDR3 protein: CASSPRTSWTKRTQYF. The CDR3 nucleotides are TGTGCCAGCAGCCCCCGGACTAGCTGGACTAAGCGTACGCAGTATTTT.

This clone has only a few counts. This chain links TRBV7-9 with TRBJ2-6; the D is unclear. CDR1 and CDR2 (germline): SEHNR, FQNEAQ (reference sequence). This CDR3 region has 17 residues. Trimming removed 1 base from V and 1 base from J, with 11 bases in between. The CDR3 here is CASSLGQAGSGANVLTF. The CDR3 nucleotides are TGTGCCAGCAGCTTAGGGCAGGCCGGGTCTGGGGCCAACGTCCTGACTTTC. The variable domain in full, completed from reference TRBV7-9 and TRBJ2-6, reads DTGVSQNPRHKITKRGQNVTFRCDPISEHNRLYWYRQTLGQGPEFLTYFQNEAQLEKSRLLSDRFSAERPKGSFSTLEIQRTEQGDSAMYLCASSLGQAGSGANVLTFGAGSRLTVL.

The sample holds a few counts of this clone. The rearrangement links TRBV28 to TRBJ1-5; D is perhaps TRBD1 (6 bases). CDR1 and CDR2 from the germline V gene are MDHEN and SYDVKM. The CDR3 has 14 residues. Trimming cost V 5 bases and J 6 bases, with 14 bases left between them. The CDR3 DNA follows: TGTGCCAGCAGTAAACCAGGGGTAAGTCAGCCCCAGCATTTT. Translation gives CASSKPGVSQPQHF.

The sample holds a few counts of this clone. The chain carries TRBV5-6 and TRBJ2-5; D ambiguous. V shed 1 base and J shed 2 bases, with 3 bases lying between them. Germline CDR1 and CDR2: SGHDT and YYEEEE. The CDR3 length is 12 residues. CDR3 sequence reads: CASSLSQETQYF. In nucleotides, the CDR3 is TGTGCCAGCAGCTTGTCTCAAGAGACCCAGTACTTC.

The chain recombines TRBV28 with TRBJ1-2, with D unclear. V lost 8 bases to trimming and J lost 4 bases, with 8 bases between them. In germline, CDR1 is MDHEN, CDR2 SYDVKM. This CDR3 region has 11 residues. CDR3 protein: CASEGIYGYTF. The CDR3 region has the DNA TGTGCCAGCGAGGGTATCTATGGCTACACCTTC.

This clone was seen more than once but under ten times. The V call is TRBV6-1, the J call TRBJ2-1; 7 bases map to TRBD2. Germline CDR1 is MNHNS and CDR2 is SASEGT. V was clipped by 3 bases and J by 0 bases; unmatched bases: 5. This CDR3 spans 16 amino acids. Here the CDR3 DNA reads TGTGCCAGCAGTGACCTAGCGGCCAGCTCCTACAATGAGCAGTTCTTC. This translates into CASSDLAASSYNEQFF.

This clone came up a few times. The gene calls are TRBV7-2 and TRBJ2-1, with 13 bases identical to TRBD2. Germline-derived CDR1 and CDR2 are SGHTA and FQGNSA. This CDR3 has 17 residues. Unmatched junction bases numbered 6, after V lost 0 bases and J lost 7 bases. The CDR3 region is CASSLAGRTSGRNEQFF. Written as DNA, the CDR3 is TGTGCCAGCAGCTTAGCGGGGCGGACTAGCGGGAGAAATGAGCAGTTCTTC.

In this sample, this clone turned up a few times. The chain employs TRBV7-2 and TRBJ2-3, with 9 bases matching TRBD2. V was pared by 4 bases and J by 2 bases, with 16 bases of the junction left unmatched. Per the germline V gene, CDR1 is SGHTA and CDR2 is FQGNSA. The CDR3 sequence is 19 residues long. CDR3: CASSSQHQILAGYTDTQYF. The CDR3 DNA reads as TGTGCCAGCAGCTCCCAACACCAAATACTAGCGGGCTACACAGATACGCAGTATTTT.

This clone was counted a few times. This CDR3 is CASSPRTDSLSYEQYF. In nucleotides, the CDR3 is TGTGCCAGCAGCCCCCGGACTGATTCCCTCTCCTACGAGCAGTACTTC. This chain joins TRBV7-2 and TRBJ2-7; D is perhaps TRBD2 (5 bases). This CDR3 contains 16 residues. The germline V and J ends were trimmed by 5 bases and 0 bases, with 17 bases remaining between them. Germline V CDR1 and CDR2: SGHTA, FQGNSA.

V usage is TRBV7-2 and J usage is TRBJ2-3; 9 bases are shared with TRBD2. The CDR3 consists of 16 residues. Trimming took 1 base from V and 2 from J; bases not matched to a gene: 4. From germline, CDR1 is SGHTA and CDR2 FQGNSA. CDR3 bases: TGTGCCAGCAGCTTAGAGGCGGGAGGGGTCACAGATACGCAGTATTTT. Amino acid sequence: CASSLEAGGVTDTQYF.

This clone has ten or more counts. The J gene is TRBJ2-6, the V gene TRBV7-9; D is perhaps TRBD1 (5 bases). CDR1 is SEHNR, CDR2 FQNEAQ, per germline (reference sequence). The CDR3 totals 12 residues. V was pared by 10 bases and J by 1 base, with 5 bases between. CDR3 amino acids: CATGSGANVLTF. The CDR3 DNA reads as TGTGCCACAGGGTCTGGGGCCAACGTCCTGACTTTC.

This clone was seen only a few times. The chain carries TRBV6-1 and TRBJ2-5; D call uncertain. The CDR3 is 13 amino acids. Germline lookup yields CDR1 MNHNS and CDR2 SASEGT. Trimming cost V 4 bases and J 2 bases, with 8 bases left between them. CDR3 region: CASSAGEQETQYF. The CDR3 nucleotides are TGTGCCAGCAGTGCAGGAGAACAAGAGACCCAGTACTTC.

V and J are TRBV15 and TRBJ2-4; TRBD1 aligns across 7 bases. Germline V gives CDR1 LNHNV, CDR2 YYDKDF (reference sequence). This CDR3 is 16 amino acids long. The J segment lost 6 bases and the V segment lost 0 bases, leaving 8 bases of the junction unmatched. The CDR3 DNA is TGTGCCACCAGCAGAGATAAGACAGGGCTGACAAACATTCAGTACTTC. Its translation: CATSRDKTGLTNIQYF.

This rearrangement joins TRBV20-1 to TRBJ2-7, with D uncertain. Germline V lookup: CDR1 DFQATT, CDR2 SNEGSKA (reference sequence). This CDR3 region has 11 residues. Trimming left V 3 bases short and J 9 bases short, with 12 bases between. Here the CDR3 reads CSASPDIAQYF. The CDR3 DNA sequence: TGCAGTGCTAGCCCTGACATCGCGCAGTACTTC.

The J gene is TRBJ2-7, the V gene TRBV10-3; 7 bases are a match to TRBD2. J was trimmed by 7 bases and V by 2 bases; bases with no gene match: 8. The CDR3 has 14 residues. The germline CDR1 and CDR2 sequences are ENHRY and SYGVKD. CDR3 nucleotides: TGTGCCATCAGTGAGCGGGAGGTCTACCGGGAGCAGTACTTC. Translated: CAISEREVYREQYF.

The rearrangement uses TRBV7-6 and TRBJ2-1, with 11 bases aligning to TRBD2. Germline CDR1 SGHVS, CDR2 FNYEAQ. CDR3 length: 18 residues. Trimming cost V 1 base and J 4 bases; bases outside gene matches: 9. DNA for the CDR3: TGTGCCAGCAGCTTAGGGAGGGGGGGACTAGCGGATTACAATGAGCAGTTCTTC. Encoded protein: CASSLGRGGLADYNEQFF.

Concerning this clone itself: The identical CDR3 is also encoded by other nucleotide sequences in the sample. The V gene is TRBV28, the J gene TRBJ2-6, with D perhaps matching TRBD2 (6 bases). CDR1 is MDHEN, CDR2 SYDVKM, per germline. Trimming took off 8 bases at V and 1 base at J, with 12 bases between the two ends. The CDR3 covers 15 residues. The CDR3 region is CASRTAGSGANVLTF. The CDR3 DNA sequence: TGTGCCAGCCGTACAGCGGGTTCTGGGGCCAACGTCCTGACTTTC.

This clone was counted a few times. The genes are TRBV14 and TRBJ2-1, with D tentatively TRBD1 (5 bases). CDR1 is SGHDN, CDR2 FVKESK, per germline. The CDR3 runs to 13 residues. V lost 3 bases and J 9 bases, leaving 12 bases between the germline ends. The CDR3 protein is CASSHQGPSEQFF. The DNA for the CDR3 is TGTGCCAGCAGCCACCAGGGTCCCAGTGAGCAGTTCTTC. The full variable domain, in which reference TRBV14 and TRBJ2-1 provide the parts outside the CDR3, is EAGVTQFPSHSVIEKGQTVTLRCDPISGHDNLYWYRRVMGKEIKFLLHFVKESKQDESGMPNNRFLAERTGGTYSTLKVQPAELEDSGVYFCASSHQGPSEQFFGPGTRLTVL.

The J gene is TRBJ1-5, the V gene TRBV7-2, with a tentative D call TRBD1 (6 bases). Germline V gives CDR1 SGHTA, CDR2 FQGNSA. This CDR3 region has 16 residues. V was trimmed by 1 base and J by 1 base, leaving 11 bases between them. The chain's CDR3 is CASSLVSGGSNQPQHF. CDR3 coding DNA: TGTGCCAGCAGCTTAGTAAGTGGGGGCAGCAATCAGCCCCAGCATTTT.

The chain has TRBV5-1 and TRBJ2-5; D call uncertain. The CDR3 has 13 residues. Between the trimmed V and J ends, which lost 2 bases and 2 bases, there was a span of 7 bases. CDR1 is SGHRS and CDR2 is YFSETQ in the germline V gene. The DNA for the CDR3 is TGCGCCAGCAGCTTCACACCACAAGAGACCCAGTACTTC. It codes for CASSFTPQETQYF. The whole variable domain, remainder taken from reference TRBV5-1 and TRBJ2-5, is KAGVTQTPRYLIKTRGQQVTLSCSPISGHRSVSWYQQTPGQGLQFLFEYFSETQRNKGNFPGRFSGRQFSNSRSEMNVSTLELGDSALYLCASSFTPQETQYFGPGTRLLVL.